What follows is one TCR beta chain and its context. These data belong to a study of blood T cell repertoires in COVID-19. Repertoires were generated with immunoSEQ multiplex PCR, while TCRdb's copy carries only in-frame clones and drops some. The table has about 180,000 clones, approximately 87% seen once. This CDR3 has 15 amino acids. Germline-derived CDR1 and CDR2 are MNHEY and SVGAGI. V was clipped by 6 bases and J by 5 bases; unmatched bases: 5. The material sequenced was peripheral blood. This sequence originates from a person aged 70 to 85 with COVID-19, enrolled during active disease. The V and J genes are TRBV6-5 and TRBJ1-5; 12 bases agree with TRBD1. CDR3 in amino acids: CASSLGQGADQPQHF. The CDR3 nucleotides read TGTGCCAGCAGCTTGGGACAGGGGGCCGATCAGCCCCAGCATTTT.